This TCR beta chain appears in the sequencing data of a study of T cells in Graves' hyperthyroidism and ophthalmopathy (dated by TCRdb to the late 2010s). Notes on the research overall: Peripheral blood was collected at initial diagnosis, before any treatment. To identify TCR V-J signatures that set the groups apart, the researchers used a discovery cohort of 100 or so patients, made up of 40 to 45 with Graves' ophthalmopathy and about 59 with stable Graves' hyperthyroidism. Whether ophthalmopathy could be predicted prospectively was tested in an independent validation cohort made up of fewer than 20 hyperthyroidism patients plus 17 patients who later progressed to ophthalmopathy. For training and testing, the 110 or so patients in the discovery cohort were randomly divided in a 7:3 ratio. In six Graves' hyperthyroidism patients, the study also compared T-cell repertoires from thyroid tissue with T-cell repertoires from blood. Following sampling, methimazole starting at 30 mg daily was given to hyperthyroidism patients, and high-dose intravenous methylprednisolone was given to ophthalmopathy patients. The paper reports TCR Vbeta CDR3 sequencing of some 140 peripheral blood samples: 40 or so ophthalmopathy, over 70 hyperthyroidism and approximately 17 progressor patients.

Findings and caveats that apply to the study as a whole: Most expanded thyroid clonotypes (frequency above 0.001) were also detected in blood, a finding suggesting that blood repertoires may reflect thyroid immune responses. Ophthalmopathy was separated from stable hyperthyroidism by a 13 V-J signature model, with roughly 88% sensitivity and approximately 81% specificity obtained in cross-validation and 80%/75% obtained in testing. Sample size was not statistically predetermined, and blinding of investigators to group allocation was not performed. In validation, progression to ophthalmopathy was predicted by the model with almost 71% sensitivity and roughly 72% specificity, a median of approximately 6.5 months before onset.

The TCR beta CDR3 regions were amplified from the RNA transcripts. The first round of RT-PCR for the TCR CDR3 was performed with the HTBI primer set and the Qiagen OneStep RT-PCR kit. Libraries were constructed in a second round of multiplex PCR, after which size selection and purification were performed. The libraries were sequenced on an Illumina HiSeq2000 using paired-end 100 bp reads. In the paper's pipeline: SOAPnuke was used to process the raw data, throwing out any read that contained adapters or uncalled bases, had a mean Phred below 15, or lacked an exact constant-primer or identifier match. High-quality paired reads were merged with COPE v1.2.5, and unique nucleotide sequences were defined as clonotypes. Clonotypes were aligned to IMGT TRBV, TRBD and TRBJ reference segments using MiTCR v1.1. Analysis was restricted to V-J combinations with a frequency above 0.0001, which covered about 99% of repertoires. A TCS score was defined as the ratio of F50 (clonal expansion) to E x V (chaos), with BLOSUM62-based TCRdist applied between CDR3 peptides within each V-J. Welch's t-statistics and random forest reduced roughly 540 V-J features to 13, which were used in a naive Bayes classifier (R e1071). Using fastp trimming at Q25 and MiXCR clonotype assembly, TCRdb reanalyzed the public sequencing data and kept in-frame beta chains. CDR3 protein sequences are deduplicated, and each keeps its most common genes and DNA. TCRdb assigned the V and J calls; the authors' analysis was not used. The sample yields roughly 580,000 distinct CDR3 sequences; roughly 14% were counted once. The ten largest clonotypes hold 5.8% of the sample.

Hyperthyroidism patients were aged 18 to 65 years and newly diagnosed, with disease duration of less than 2 months. Patients with uncontrolled infections, other autoimmune diseases, pregnancy or lactation were excluded. Diagnoses were established on the basis of clinical symptoms, serum thyroxine and TRAb, thyroid ultrasound, and orbital computed tomography. For progressor patients, blood was drawn at the first diagnosis of hyperthyroidism, before any ophthalmopathy symptoms had appeared. PBMCs were separated from under 12 ml of fresh peripheral blood using Ficoll-Paque density gradient centrifugation. Progressor patients were initially diagnosed with Graves' hyperthyroidism and developed ophthalmopathy during follow-up. Total RNA was extracted with Trizol reagent, and quality was checked on an Agilent 2100 Bioanalyzer. This clonotype was found a few times. Its antigen is currently not known. The record has no base qualities; no much larger clone is one base away.

The CDR3 spans 15 residues, from the cysteine through the phenylalanine. CDR3 DNA only is kept here, 45 bases in frame from base 1. Based on the germline V gene, the CDR1 and CDR2 sequences are SGDLS and YYNGEE. The V and J ends are trimmed by 1 base and 0 bases, leaving 11 bases between them. The sequencing input was blood. This receptor chain uses TRBV9 and TRBJ2-7, with a weak D call of TRBD2 (5 bases match). This TCR was sampled from a woman aged 30 to 39 with Graves' hyperthyroidism that later progressed to Graves' ophthalmopathy. The CDR3 protein sequence reads: CASSVSNGNSYEQYF. The sequenced DNA is TGTGCCAGCAGCGTATCTAACGGGAACTCCTACGAGCAGTACTTC.